This T cell receptor beta chain was recorded in a study of T-cell memory formation after mild COVID-19. This clonotype has more than one count but fewer than ten. CDR3 size: 15 residues. The V end lost 4 bases, the J end lost 2 bases, and 16 bases lay between the germline ends. The germline CDR1 and CDR2 sequences are SGHRS and YFSETQ. Constant-segment primers were used for 5'RACE, and the resulting TCR alpha and TCR beta cDNA libraries carried sample barcodes and UMIs. One entry per CDR3 protein results from TCRdb running MiXCR on the 5' RACE reads. The repertoire holds 500,000 to 550,000 distinct CDR3 sequences, with about a fifth as singletons.

The sequencing input was PBMCs or a T cell subset sorted from them (not recorded which). The chain uses TRBV5-1 and TRBJ2-7; D perhaps matches TRBD1 (6 bases). The clonotype originates from an adult woman who had mild COVID-19 (a few samples of this study predate the infection). Cell type and time point are not known. CDR3 coding DNA: TGCGCCAGCAGCGGCCGGACAGACTCCCCCTACGAGCAGTACTTC. Amino acid sequence: CASSGRTDSPYEQYF.